These 5 T cell receptor beta chains were sequenced from one sample in a study of T cell repertoires in cytomegalovirus infection. TCRdb analysed the reads with MiXCR anew, one entry per CDR3 protein. Altogether around 770,000 distinct CDR3 sequences are present, roughly 29% being singletons, with the ten largest covering around 13%. These TCRs are of unknown antigen specificity. The sample here was cultured CD8+ T cells from PBMCs, taken from culture after CMV antigen stimulation. These receptor sequences come from a human donor in good health (CMV status not recorded). Some clones in this sample may be carry-over from other donors' samples.

This chain joins TRBV6-2 or TRBV6-3 and TRBJ2-3; TRBD2 matches at 9 bases. The CDR3 is 16 amino acids. Germline V gene lookup returns CDR1 MNHEY and CDR2 SVGEGT. V lost 6 bases to trimming and J lost 2 bases; unmatched junction nucleotides: 9. The DNA of the CDR3 is TGTGCCAGCAGCCTTGGTGTAGCGGGGGACACAGATACGCAGTATTTT. Translating gives CASSLGVAGDTDTQYF.

V is TRBV6-8 and J is TRBJ2-7; 15 bases line up with TRBD2. The CDR3 covers 16 residues. Germline loops: CDR1 MNHGY, CDR2 SAAAGT. The V segment lost 6 bases and the J segment 2 bases; nucleotides outside the gene matches: 5. The DNA for the CDR3 is TGTGCCAGCAGCCACGGACTAGCGGGGGGGACCTACGAGCAGTACTTC. Translated: CASSHGLAGGTYEQYF.

This chain uses TRBV7-9 with TRBJ2-1; TRBD1 matches at 8 bases. V lost 1 base to trimming and J lost 6 bases; unmatched junction nucleotides: 5. Germline V gives CDR1 SEHNR, CDR2 FQNEAQ (reference sequence). This CDR3 has 15 residues. The CDR3 nucleotides read TGTGCCAGCAGCTTAGTTGGACAGGGACCCAATGAGCAGTTCTTC. Translation: CASSLVGQGPNEQFF.

This clonotype has a handful of counts. This CDR3 is CATLQQAYEQYV. The CDR3 nucleotides read TGTGCCACCCTACAACAGGCCTACGAGCAGTACGTC. The V gene is TRBV2, the J gene TRBJ2-7; the D gene is possibly TRBD1 (5 bases). The CDR3 is made up of 12 amino acids. Trimming shortened V by 10 bases and J by 2 bases, and 12 bases separated the two germline ends. Germline assignment: CDR1 SNHLY and CDR2 FYNNEI.

The chain links TRBV6-5 to TRBJ1-5, with a possible D match to TRBD1 (5 bases). Germline V gene sequence: CDR1 MNHEY, CDR2 SVGAGI. This CDR3 comprises 14 residues. V was cut by 3 bases and J by 5 bases, with 11 bases left in between. In DNA, the CDR3 is TGTGCCAGCAGTTATTCAGACAGCTATCAGCCCCAGCATTTT. This translates into CASSYSDSYQPQHF.